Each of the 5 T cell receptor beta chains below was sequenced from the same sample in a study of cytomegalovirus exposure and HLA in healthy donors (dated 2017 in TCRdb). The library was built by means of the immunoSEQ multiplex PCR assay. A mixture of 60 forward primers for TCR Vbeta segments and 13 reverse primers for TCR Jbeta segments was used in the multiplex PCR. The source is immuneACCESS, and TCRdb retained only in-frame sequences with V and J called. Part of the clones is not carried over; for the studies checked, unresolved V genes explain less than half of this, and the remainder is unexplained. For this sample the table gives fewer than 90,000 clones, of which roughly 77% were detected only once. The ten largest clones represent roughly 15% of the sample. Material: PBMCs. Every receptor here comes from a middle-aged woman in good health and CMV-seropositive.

The chain's CDR3 is CATQPGLAGNEQFF. The CDR3 nucleotides are TGTGCCACACAACCGGGACTAGCGGGGAATGAGCAGTTCTTC. This chain joins TRBV7-9 and TRBJ2-1, with TRBD2 matching 13 bases. V lost 10 bases and J lost 7; bases outside the gene matches: 7. The CDR3 has 14 residues. Germline V gives CDR1 SEHNR, CDR2 FQNEAQ (reference sequence). The whole variable domain, filled in from reference TRBV7-9 and TRBJ2-1, reads DTGVSQNPRHKITKRGQNVTFRCDPISEHNRLYWYRQTLGQGPEFLTYFQNEAQLEKSRLLSDRFSAERPKGSFSTLEIQRTEQGDSAMYLCATQPGLAGNEQFFGPGTRLTVL.

DNA for the CDR3: TGTGCCAGTACCATTGGGACAGGTAGCACAGATACGCAGTATTTT. Protein product: CASTIGTGSTDTQYF. The chain recombines TRBV19 with TRBJ2-3; 8 bases line up with TRBD1. V dropped 7 bases and J dropped 0; count of bases not matched to a gene: 6. The CDR3 is 15 amino acids. Germline assignment: CDR1 LNHDA and CDR2 SQIVND (reference sequence). The variable domain in full, completed from reference TRBV19 and TRBJ2-3, reads DGGITQSPKYLFRKEGQNVTLSCEQNLNHDAMYWYRQDPGQGLRLIYYSQIVNDFQKGDIAEGYSVSREKKESFPLTVTSAQKNPTAFYLCASTIGTGSTDTQYFGPGTRLTVL.

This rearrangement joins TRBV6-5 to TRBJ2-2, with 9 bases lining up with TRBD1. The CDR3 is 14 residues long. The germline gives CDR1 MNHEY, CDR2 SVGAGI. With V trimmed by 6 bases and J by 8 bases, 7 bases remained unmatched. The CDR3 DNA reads TGTGCCAGCAGATCCGGGACAGGGTCAGGGGAGCTGTTTTTT. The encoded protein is CASRSGTGSGELFF.

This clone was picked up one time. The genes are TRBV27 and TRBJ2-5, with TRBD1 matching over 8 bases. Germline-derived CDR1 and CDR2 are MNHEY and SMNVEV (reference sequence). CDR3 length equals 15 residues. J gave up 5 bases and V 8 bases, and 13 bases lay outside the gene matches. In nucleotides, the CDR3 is TGTGCCAGCCGGCCCGGGTCCCGGACAGGGGAGACCCAGTACTTC. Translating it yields CASRPGSRTGETQYF.

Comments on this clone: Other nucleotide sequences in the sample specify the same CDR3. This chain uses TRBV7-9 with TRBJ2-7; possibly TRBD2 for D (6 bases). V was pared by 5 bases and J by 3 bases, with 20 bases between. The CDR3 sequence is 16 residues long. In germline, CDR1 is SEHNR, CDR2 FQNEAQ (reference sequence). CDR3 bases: TGTGCCAGCAGCCCCCCACGGAGGGAACCCATCTACGAGCAGTACTTC. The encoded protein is CASSPPRREPIYEQYF.